These 22 T cell receptor beta chains share one sample of origin, sequenced in a study of cytomegalovirus exposure and HLA in healthy donors. PCR was performed using 60 Vbeta and 13 Jbeta primers. Only in-frame clones appear in the TCRdb table, and some are missing; sequencing was by immunoSEQ multiplex PCR. The table records around 92,000 clones, approximately 80% of them present only once. The sequencing sample was made of PBMCs. The receptors here all came from a female donor in good health and CMV-seropositive.

In this sample, this clone turned up a few times. V is TRBV11-2 and J is TRBJ1-2; 7 nucleotides line up with TRBD1. Looked up from germline, CDR1 is SGHAT and CDR2 is FQNNGV. J gave up 5 bases and V 1 base, and 4 bases lay outside the gene matches. CDR3 length: 14 amino acids. Here the CDR3 reads CASSLGQGGYGYTF. In nucleotides, the CDR3 is TGTGCCAGCAGCTTAGGTCAGGGGGGTTATGGCTACACCTTC. Filled out from reference TRBV11-2 and TRBJ1-2, the complete variable domain reads EAGVAQSPRYKIIEKRQSVAFWCNPISGHATLYWYQQILGQGPKLLIQFQNNGVVDDSQLPKDRFSAERLKGVDSTLKIQPAKLEDSAVYLCASSLGQGGYGYTFGSGTRLTVV.

V is TRBV28 and J is TRBJ2-5; D is uncertain. The CDR3 loop spans 13 amino acids. CDR1 is MDHEN and CDR2 is SYDVKM in the germline V gene. Trimming stripped 7 bases from V and 4 bases from J, with 13 bases between. DNA for the CDR3: TGTGCCAGCAACCCCCGGCAGGTAGAGACCCAGTACTTC. Its translation is CASNPRQVETQYF.

This chain links TRBV2 with TRBJ2-3, with D possibly matching TRBD2 (6 bases). V was trimmed by 0 bases and J by 6 bases, leaving 16 bases between them. The germline V gene encodes CDR1 SNHLY and CDR2 FYNNEI. There are 16 residues in the CDR3. The CDR3 region has the DNA TGTGCCAGCAGTGAAGCACGCCCGGAGGGCATTGATACGCAGTATTTT. Protein sequence: CASSEARPEGIDTQYF.

The V and J genes are TRBV7-6 and TRBJ2-2; possible D gene TRBD1, 6 bases. The CDR3 covers 16 residues. V lost 5 bases and J lost 3, with 16 bases in between. Germline V gives CDR1 SGHVS, CDR2 FNYEAQ. CDR3 region: CASSVSGAGDTGELFF. As DNA, the CDR3 is TGTGCCAGCAGCGTTTCAGGGGCTGGGGACACCGGGGAGCTGTTTTTT.

This clone has just one count. The CDR3 region has the DNA TGTGCCAGCAGCCAAGATCGGAACAGCTACTACGAGCAGTACTTC. Protein product: CASSQDRNSYYEQYF. This chain uses TRBV4-2 with TRBJ2-7; D ambiguous. The CDR3 extends over 15 amino acids. Germline-derived CDR1 and CDR2 are LGHNA and YNFKEQ. Deletions cut 0 bases from V and 3 bases from J, with 12 bases between.

The chain couples TRBV7-9 to TRBJ1-1, with 8 positions matching TRBD1. In germline, CDR1 is SEHNR, CDR2 FQNEAQ (reference sequence). The CDR3 contains 16 residues. The ends lost 1 base at V and 3 bases at J; junction bases unmatched: 7. CDR3 amino acids: CASSLVTGGGDTEAFF. For the CDR3, the DNA is TGTGCCAGCAGCTTAGTCACAGGGGGTGGGGACACTGAAGCTTTCTTT. The full variable domain, its missing parts supplied by reference TRBV7-9 and TRBJ1-1, is DTGVSQNPRHKITKRGQNVTFRCDPISEHNRLYWYRQTLGQGPEFLTYFQNEAQLEKSRLLSDRFSAERPKGSFSTLEIQRTEQGDSAMYLCASSLVTGGGDTEAFFGQGTRLTVV.

The chain links TRBV2 to TRBJ2-1; 12 bases line up with TRBD1. The trim removed 6 bases at V and 6 bases at J, leaving 6 bases unmatched. The CDR3 length is 15 residues. Germline assignment: CDR1 SNHLY and CDR2 FYNNEI. CDR3 nucleotides: TGTGCCAGCAGGGAGGGACAGGGGGCGCGCAATGAGCAGTTCTTC. Translated: CASREGQGARNEQFF.

The V and J genes are TRBV10-3 and TRBJ1-6; 7 positions agree with TRBD1. The CDR3 is 15 amino acids. V lost 3 bases and J lost 10; bases outside the gene matches: 9. Germline V gene data show CDR1 as ENHRY and CDR2 as SYGVKD. Here the CDR3 DNA reads TGTGCCATCAGTGAACAGGACAGGAGCCAGTCACCCCTCCACTTT. It is translated as CAISEQDRSQSPLHF.

The gene calls are TRBV21-1 and TRBJ2-3; the D call TRBD2 from the table was never checked on the DNA. TRBV21-1 is listed as a pseudogene. The CDR3 length is 18 residues. CDR3: CASSKEAGLAGGPTWQYF. The CDR3 DNA sequence: TGTGCCAGCAGCAAAGAGGCGGGACTAGCGGGGGGGCCGACTTGGCAGTATTTT.

As regards this clone: One end of the junction does not line up with germline, which may come from a read error. The V gene is TRBV7-7, the J gene TRBJ2-1; 15 bases are shared with TRBD2. Germline CDR1 SSHAT, CDR2 FNYEAQ (reference sequence). There are 17 residues in the CDR3. CDR3 sequence (DNA): TGTGCTAGCAGCCTGGGACTAGCGGGAGGAGGGTACAATGAGCAGTTCTTC. Translating it yields CASSLGLAGGGYNEQFF. Combining the CDR3 with reference TRBV7-7 and TRBJ2-1 gives the whole variable domain GAGVSQSPRYKVTKRGQDVTLRCDPISSHATLYWYQQALGQGPEFLTYFNYEAQPDKSGLPSDRFSAERPEGSISTLTIQRTEQRDSAMYRCASSLGLAGGGYNEQFFGPGTRLTVL.

This chain joins TRBV19 and TRBJ1-2; D gene uncertain. Germline values: CDR1 LNHDA, CDR2 SQIVND (reference sequence). Between the trimmed V and J ends, which lost 3 bases and 6 bases, there was a span of 8 bases. The CDR3 has 12 amino acids. Here the CDR3 reads CASSMAGNGYTF. DNA for the CDR3: TGTGCCAGTAGTATGGCAGGCAATGGCTACACCTTC.

V and J are TRBV2 and TRBJ1-5; 9 bases are shared with TRBD1. Germline V CDR1 and CDR2: SNHLY, FYNNEI. V lost 5 bases and J lost 1; bases outside the gene matches: 3. This CDR3 region has 15 residues. The CDR3 nucleotides are TGTGCCAGCAGTTCCGGGACAGGGAGCAATCAGCCCCAGCATTTT. The encoded protein is CASSSGTGSNQPQHF. The variable domain in full, with the rest retrieved from reference TRBV2 and TRBJ1-5, is EPEVTQTPSHQVTQMGQEVILRCVPISNHLYFYWYRQILGQKVEFLVSFYNNEISEKSEIFDDQFSVERPDGSNFTLKIRSTKLEDSAMYFCASSSGTGSNQPQHFGDGTRLSIL.

The rearrangement links TRBV25-1 to TRBJ1-1, with TRBD1 identical over 9 bases. The germline CDR1 and CDR2 sequences are MGHDK and SYGVNS. V shed 4 bases and J 6 bases; nucleotides not matched to a gene: 9. The CDR3 sequence is 15 residues long. The CDR3 DNA sequence: TGTGCCAGCAGTGTTGAGCGGGACAGGGTATCTGAAGCTTTCTTT. It codes for CASSVERDRVSEAFF.

This clone was found once. The CDR3 nucleotides read TGTGCCAGCAGCCCAGACAGGGGCGGAGGCTATGGCTACACCTTC. Its protein product is CASSPDRGGGYGYTF. The V and J genes are TRBV7-9 and TRBJ1-2; 8 positions agree with TRBD1. Germline lookup yields CDR1 SEHNR and CDR2 FQNEAQ (reference sequence). V was pared by 5 bases and J by 4 bases, with 9 bases of the junction left unmatched. The CDR3 runs to 15 residues. The full variable domain, in which reference TRBV7-9 and TRBJ1-2 provide the parts outside the CDR3, is DTGVSQNPRHKITKRGQNVTFRCDPISEHNRLYWYRQTLGQGPEFLTYFQNEAQLEKSRLLSDRFSAERPKGSFSTLEIQRTEQGDSAMYLCASSPDRGGGYGYTFGSGTRLTVV.

The chain links TRBV6-5 to TRBJ1-1; no firm D call. Germline-derived CDR1 and CDR2 are MNHEY and SVGAGI. The V end lost 11 bases, the J end lost 1 base, and 14 bases lay between the germline ends. This CDR3 region has 13 residues. CDR3 nucleotide sequence: TGTGCCGCCCGGACCGGGAGGAACACTGAAGCTTTCTTT. Its translation is CAARTGRNTEAFF.

The chain joins TRBV6-5 to TRBJ1-2; 7 nucleotides agree with TRBD1. Germline V gives CDR1 MNHEY, CDR2 SVGAGI. This CDR3 comprises 14 residues. V lost 0 bases to trimming and J lost 7 bases; unmatched junction nucleotides: 5. CDR3 protein: CASSYSAQGGGYTF. The CDR3 nucleotides read TGTGCCAGCAGTTACTCTGCGCAGGGGGGTGGCTACACCTTC.

V usage is TRBV27 and J usage is TRBJ1-2, with a possible D match to TRBD1 (5 bases). Germline values: CDR1 MNHEY, CDR2 SMNVEV (reference sequence). Trimming took off 2 bases at V and 6 bases at J, with 10 bases between the two ends. This CDR3 comprises 13 residues. This CDR3 is CASSLSRDDGYTF. Written as DNA, the CDR3 is TGTGCCAGCAGTTTAAGCAGGGATGATGGCTACACCTTC.

This chain connects TRBV18 to TRBJ2-1; 11 bases agree with TRBD1. The CDR3 consists of 17 residues. Germline assignment: CDR1 KGHSH and CDR2 LQKENI. The V segment lost 3 bases and the J segment 7 bases; nucleotides outside the gene matches: 11. CDR3 region: CASSPVNPGQGGNEQFF. The CDR3 DNA follows: TGTGCCAGCTCACCCGTGAACCCGGGACAGGGGGGGAATGAGCAGTTCTTC.

The V call is TRBV2, the J call TRBJ1-3, with 8 bases that match TRBD1. Unmatched junction bases numbered 11, after V lost 1 base and J lost 3 bases. Germline V gene sequence: CDR1 SNHLY, CDR2 FYNNEI. CDR3 length equals 18 residues. As DNA, the CDR3 is TGTGCCAGCAGTGAAGTGGGCCTCTACGACAGGGGTGGAAACACCATATATTTT. Encoded protein: CASSEVGLYDRGGNTIYF.

CDR3 coding DNA: TGCGCCAGCAGCTTTATAGACACCGAAGGCACTGAAGCTTTCTTT. Its protein product is CASSFIDTEGTEAFF. The genes are TRBV5-1 and TRBJ1-1; D uncertain. The V gene's germline CDR1 is SGHRS and CDR2 YFSETQ. This CDR3 has 15 residues. With 2 bases removed from V and 4 bases from J, the gap between germline ends came to 15 bases.

A note on this clone: One end of the junction varies from germline; a read error may be responsible. The chain has TRBV6-1 and TRBJ1-2; the match to TRBD1 covers 10 bases. The germline CDR1 and CDR2 sequences are MNHNS and SASEGT. The CDR3 spans 13 residues. CDR3 sequence: CASSETGGYGYPF. The CDR3 DNA sequence: TGTGCCAGCAGTGAGACAGGGGGCTATGGCTACCCCTTC.

The chain employs TRBV6-5 and TRBJ2-2; D is unresolved. Trimming cost V 0 bases and J 6 bases, with 11 bases left between them. Germline CDR1 is MNHEY and CDR2 is SVGAGI. The CDR3 extends over 15 amino acids. This CDR3 is CASSYSAAPSGELFF. For the CDR3, the DNA is TGTGCCAGCAGTTACTCTGCGGCCCCCTCCGGGGAGCTGTTTTTT.